The 16 T cell receptor beta chains below come from one sample, sequenced in a study of identical twins. A single record per CDR3 protein comes from TCRdb applying MiXCR to the 5' RACE reads. The table includes more than 400,000 distinct CDR3 sequences, 13% to 15% detected once. These same data were also listed under a study on yellow fever vaccine responses in identical twins.

Input material: CD4+ T cells sorted from blood. The source of these receptors is a woman aged 18-30 years in good health.

This chain links TRBV19 with TRBJ2-7; 8 nucleotides agree with TRBD2. J was trimmed by 4 bases and V by 7 bases; bases with no gene match: 15. Looked up from germline, CDR1 is LNHDA and CDR2 is SQIVND (reference sequence). The CDR3 runs 16 residues. The DNA of the CDR3 is TGTGCCAGTAAACTCACCCTCGCTAGCGGGTTTTACGAGCAGTACTTC. Translating gives CASKLTLASGFYEQYF.

The rearrangement joins TRBV12-3 or TRBV12-4 to TRBJ2-3, with D unresolved. The ends were cut back, 7 bases at V and 1 base at J, with 9 bases in the middle. The CDR3 totals 13 residues. This chain's CDR3 is CASKTAGTDTQYF. CDR3 DNA: TGTGCCAGCAAAACGGCGGGCACAGATACGCAGTATTTT.

The chain has TRBV20-1 and TRBJ2-6; D perhaps matches TRBD2 (5 bases). CDR1 is DFQATT and CDR2 is SNEGSKA in the germline V gene (reference sequence). This CDR3 spans 16 amino acids. The ends were cut back, 2 bases at V and 0 bases at J, with 11 bases in the middle. The DNA of the CDR3 is TGCAGTGCTAGAAAAGCGGAGAGCTCTGGGGCCAACGTCCTGACTTTC. As protein: CSARKAESSGANVLTF.

The chain employs TRBV7-9 and TRBJ1-6, with a tentative D call TRBD1 (5 bases). CDR1 and CDR2 (germline): SEHNR, FQNEAQ (reference sequence). This CDR3 spans 17 amino acids. V gave up 0 bases and J gave up 6 bases, with 15 bases separating them. The DNA for the CDR3 is TGTGCCAGCAGCTTAGCGCTGACAGAGGCGTTTAATTCACCCCTCCACTTT. It yields the protein CASSLALTEAFNSPLHF.

This clonotype showed up many times. This chain links TRBV5-1 with TRBJ2-7; 13 bases are a match to TRBD2. V gave up 1 base and J gave up 0 bases; unmatched junction bases: 7. This CDR3 comprises 18 residues. Germline V lookup: CDR1 SGHRS, CDR2 YFSETQ. The CDR3, as DNA: TGCGCCAGCAGCTTGATACCGACTAGCGGGAGGAGCTCCTACGAGCAGTACTTC. Translated, it gives CASSLIPTSGRSSYEQYF.

This clonotype showed up just a few times. This sequence joins TRBV3-1 and TRBJ2-5; TRBD1 agrees at 10 bases. Germline CDR1 LGHDT, CDR2 YNNKEL (reference sequence). CDR3 size: 14 residues. Trimming took 10 bases from V and 3 from J; bases not matched to a gene: 8. The CDR3 coding sequence is TGTGCCACCGGACAGGGGGGCGTCGAAGAGACCCAGTACTTC. It is translated as CATGQGGVEETQYF.

The chain is built from TRBV3-1 and TRBJ2-3; D is uncertain. Per germline, CDR1 LGHDT and CDR2 YNNKEL (reference sequence). The CDR3 spans 15 residues. The V and J ends lost 0 bases and 7 bases respectively, with 14 bases between them. The CDR3 DNA is TGTGCCAGCAGCCAAGAGTGGCAGCCATTCTATACGCAGTATTTT. Encoded protein: CASSQEWQPFYTQYF.

This clonotype was found a few times. The rearrangement joins TRBV29-1 to TRBJ2-7; no reliable D call. This CDR3 spans 14 amino acids. V lost 3 bases and J lost 5, with 17 bases in between. CDR1 SQVTM and CDR2 ANQGSEA come from the germline V gene. The CDR3 region has the DNA TGCAGCGTTGATGCACCCGCAGGAACGAACGAGCAGTACTTC. It specifies CSVDAPAGTNEQYF.

V gene TRBV29-1 combines with J gene TRBJ2-1, with TRBD2 matching over 8 bases. With V trimmed by 3 bases and J by 3 bases, 4 bases remained unmatched. Looked up from germline, CDR1 is SQVTM and CDR2 is ANQGSEA. This CDR3 has 14 amino acids. This chain's CDR3 is CSVEIAGIYNEQFF. The CDR3 DNA follows: TGCAGCGTTGAGATAGCGGGGATCTACAATGAGCAGTTCTTC.

The V gene is TRBV12-3 or TRBV12-4, the J gene TRBJ2-1; 13 nucleotides agree with TRBD2. The CDR3 loop spans 17 amino acids. V trimming: 5 bases; J trimming: 7 bases; junction bases outside the gene matches: 11. CDR3 in DNA: TGTGCCAGCAGTCCCACCCCACTAGCGGGAGGGAATAATGAGCAGTTCTTC. Its translation is CASSPTPLAGGNNEQFF.

This clonotype was counted only a few times. The genes are TRBV12-3 or TRBV12-4 and TRBJ1-4, with a weak D call TRBD1 (6 bases). The CDR3 extends over 14 amino acids. Trimming cost V 3 bases and J 10 bases, with 15 bases left between them. CDR3 in DNA: TGTGCCAGCAGTTTTCAGCAGGGGAGTGGAAAACTGTTTTTT. Its protein product is CASSFQQGSGKLFF.

V usage is TRBV5-1 and J usage is TRBJ2-4, with D tentatively TRBD2 (6 bases). Per the germline V gene, CDR1 is SGHRS and CDR2 is YFSETQ. CDR3 size: 14 residues. Trimming stripped 4 bases from V and 6 bases from J, with 14 bases between. CDR3 bases: TGCGCCAGCAGCCCCGGGGAGGATGGAAACATTCAGTACTTC. The encoded protein is CASSPGEDGNIQYF.

This clonotype was recorded a few times. The CDR3 DNA is TGCGCCAGCAGCTTACCCGGGACTAGCGGCTACGAGCAGTACTTC. The encoded protein is CASSLPGTSGYEQYF. The chain recombines TRBV5-1 with TRBJ2-7; 11 bases line up with TRBD2. The CDR3 covers 15 residues. Germline V gene data show CDR1 as SGHRS and CDR2 as YFSETQ. J gave up 3 bases and V 2 bases, and 4 bases lay outside the gene matches.

This clonotype was detected a few times. The rearrangement uses TRBV2 and TRBJ2-2; no clear D gene. V shed 8 bases and J shed 4 bases, with 11 bases lying between them. CDR1 is SNHLY and CDR2 is FYNNEI in the germline V gene. The CDR3 is made up of 13 amino acids. The CDR3 here is CASLWNPTGELFF. In nucleotides, the CDR3 is TGTGCCAGCTTGTGGAACCCCACCGGGGAGCTGTTTTTT.

The rearrangement links TRBV29-1 to TRBJ1-2; the D is unclear. V dropped 2 bases and J dropped 2 bases, with 9 bases sitting between them. CDR3 size: 13 residues. CDR1 and CDR2 from the germline V gene are SQVTM and ANQGSEA. The CDR3 protein is CSVELSLNYGYTF. CDR3 sequence (DNA): TGCAGCGTTGAACTCAGCCTCAACTATGGCTACACCTTC.

The genes are TRBV5-1 and TRBJ2-3, with D possibly called TRBD1 or TRBD2 (6 bases each). The V end was cut by 7 bases, the J end by 3 bases, with 12 bases between. The CDR3 is 13 amino acids. CDR1 and CDR2 from the germline V gene are SGHRS and YFSETQ. The CDR3 loop is CASAQGGTDTQYF. CDR3 in DNA: TGCGCCAGCGCACAGGGAGGTACAGATACGCAGTATTTT. The full variable domain, completed using reference TRBV5-1 and TRBJ2-3, is KAGVTQTPRYLIKTRGQQVTLSCSPISGHRSVSWYQQTPGQGLQFLFEYFSETQRNKGNFPGRFSGRQFSNSRSEMNVSTLELGDSALYLCASAQGGTDTQYFGPGTRLTVL.